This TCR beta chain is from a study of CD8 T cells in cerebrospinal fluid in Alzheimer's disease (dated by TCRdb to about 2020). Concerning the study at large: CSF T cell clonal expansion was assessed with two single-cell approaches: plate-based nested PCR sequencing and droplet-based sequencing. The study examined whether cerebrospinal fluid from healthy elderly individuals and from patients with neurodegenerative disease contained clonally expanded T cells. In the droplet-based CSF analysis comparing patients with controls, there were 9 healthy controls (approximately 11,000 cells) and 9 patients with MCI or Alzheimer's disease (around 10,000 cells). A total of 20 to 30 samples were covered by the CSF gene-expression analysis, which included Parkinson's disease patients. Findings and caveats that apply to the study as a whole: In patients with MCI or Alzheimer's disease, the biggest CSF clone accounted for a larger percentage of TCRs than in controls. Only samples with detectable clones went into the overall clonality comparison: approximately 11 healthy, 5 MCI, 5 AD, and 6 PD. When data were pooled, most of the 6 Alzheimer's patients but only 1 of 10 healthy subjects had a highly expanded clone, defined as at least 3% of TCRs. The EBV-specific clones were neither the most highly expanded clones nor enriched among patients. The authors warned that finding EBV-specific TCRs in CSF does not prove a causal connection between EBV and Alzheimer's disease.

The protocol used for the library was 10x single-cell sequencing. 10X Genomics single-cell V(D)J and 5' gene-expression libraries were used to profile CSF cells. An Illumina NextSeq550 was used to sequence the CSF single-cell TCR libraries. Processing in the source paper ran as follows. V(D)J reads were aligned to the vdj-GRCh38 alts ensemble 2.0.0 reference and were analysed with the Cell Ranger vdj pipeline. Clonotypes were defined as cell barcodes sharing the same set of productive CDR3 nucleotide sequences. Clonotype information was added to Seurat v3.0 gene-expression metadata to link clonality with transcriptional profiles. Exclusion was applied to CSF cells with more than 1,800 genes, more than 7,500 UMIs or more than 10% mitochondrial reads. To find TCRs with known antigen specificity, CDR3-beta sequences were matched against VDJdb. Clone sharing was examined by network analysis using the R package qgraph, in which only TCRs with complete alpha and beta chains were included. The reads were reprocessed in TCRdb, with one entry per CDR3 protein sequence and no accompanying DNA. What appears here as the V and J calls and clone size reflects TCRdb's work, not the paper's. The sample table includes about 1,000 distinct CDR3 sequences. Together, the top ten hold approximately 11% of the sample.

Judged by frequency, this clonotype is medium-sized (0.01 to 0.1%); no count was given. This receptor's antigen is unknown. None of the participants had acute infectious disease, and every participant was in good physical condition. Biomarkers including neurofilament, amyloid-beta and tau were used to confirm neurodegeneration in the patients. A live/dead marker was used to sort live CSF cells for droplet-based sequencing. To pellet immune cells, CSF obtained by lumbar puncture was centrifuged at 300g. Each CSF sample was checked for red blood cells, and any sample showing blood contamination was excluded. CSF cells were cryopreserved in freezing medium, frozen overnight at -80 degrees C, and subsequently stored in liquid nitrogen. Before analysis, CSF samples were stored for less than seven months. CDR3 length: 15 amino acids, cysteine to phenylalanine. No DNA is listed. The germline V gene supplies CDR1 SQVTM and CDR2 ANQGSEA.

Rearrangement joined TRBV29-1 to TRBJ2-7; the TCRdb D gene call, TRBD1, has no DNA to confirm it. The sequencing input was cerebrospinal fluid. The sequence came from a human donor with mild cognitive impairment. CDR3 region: CSARRGGALSYEQYF.